This T cell receptor beta chain was obtained from a study of STAT5B mutations in CD4+ large granular lymphocyte leukemia. Buffy coats from healthy blood donors served as controls. Study-wide points: About 25% of private leukemic clonotypes occurred rarely in other patients' non-leukemic repertoires. Patient CD4-sorted repertoires looked more clonal than healthy CD4+ repertoires, even without putative leukemic clones.

On this clone: What it binds is not known.

Sequenced by immunoSEQ multiplex PCR; TCRdb stores in-frame clones only, minus some. The sample records roughly 25,000 clones, about 79% being singletons. The sequencing sample was made of CD4+ T cells from blood buffy coats. The source is a human donor in good health.

The DNA for the CDR3 is TGTGCCAGCCTCCGCCGGGACAGGGCGGGCGAGCAGTACTTC. Amino acids: CASLRRDRAGEQYF. The chain recombines TRBV6-1 with TRBJ2-7; 9 bases map to TRBD1. V was clipped by 8 bases and J by 6 bases; unmatched bases: 11. The CDR3 extends over 14 amino acids. Per germline, CDR1 MNHNS and CDR2 SASEGT.